The 14 T cell receptor beta chains given below trace back to one sample, sequenced in a study of OX40 agonist ivuxolimab in advanced cancers. Sequenced by immunoSEQ multiplex PCR; TCRdb stores in-frame clones only, minus some. The sample lists tens of thousands of clones, 65% to 90% occurring once. Here the sequenced sample was CD4+ or CD8+ T cells sorted from blood, taken in a trial of the OX40 agonist ivuxolimab. These receptors came from an adult with an advanced solid tumor such as melanoma, head and neck, liver or kidney cancer.

The V call is TRBV11-2, the J call TRBJ2-5; no firm D call. Germline loops: CDR1 SGHAT, CDR2 FQNNGV. This CDR3 is built from 13 residues. V was cut by 4 bases and J by 4 bases, with 10 bases left in between. The CDR3 DNA reads as TGTGCCAGCAGCTCACGCAATAGAGAGACCCAGTACTTC. Translation: CASSSRNRETQYF. The full variable domain, completed using reference TRBV11-2 and TRBJ2-5, is EAGVAQSPRYKIIEKRQSVAFWCNPISGHATLYWYQQILGQGPKLLIQFQNNGVVDDSQLPKDRFSAERLKGVDSTLKIQPAKLEDSAVYLCASSSRNRETQYFGPGTRLLVL.

The rearrangement links TRBV5-1 to TRBJ2-2; 11 nucleotides line up with TRBD2. The CDR3 runs to 15 residues. Trimming removed 2 bases from V and 5 bases from J; junction bases left unmatched: 2. Germline V gives CDR1 SGHRS, CDR2 YFSETQ. CDR3 DNA sequence: TGCGCCAGCAGCTTTGCTAGCGGGAGGACCGGGGAGCTGTTTTTT. It translates to CASSFASGRTGELFF.

The chain combines TRBV7-9 with TRBJ1-4, with no clear D. Trimming removed 4 bases at V and 2 bases at J, with 11 bases between. CDR3 size: 15 residues. CDR1 is SEHNR and CDR2 is FQNEAQ in the germline V gene (reference sequence). CDR3 sequence reads: CASSSGRLTNEKLFF. CDR3 in DNA: TGTGCCAGCAGCTCCGGACGTCTGACTAATGAAAAACTGTTTTTT.

The CDR3 is CASSLDRYEQYF. CDR3 DNA: TGTGCCAGCAGCTTAGACCGGTACGAGCAGTACTTC. The chain has TRBV11-2 and TRBJ2-7; D gene ambiguous. Germline loops: CDR1 SGHAT, CDR2 FQNNGV. The CDR3 sequence is 12 residues long. V lost 0 bases, J lost 4 bases, and 4 bases lay in between.

The chain links TRBV6-5 to TRBJ1-1; 9 bases agree with TRBD1. There are 14 residues in the CDR3. The germline gives CDR1 MNHEY, CDR2 SVGAGI. The V gene end was trimmed by 4 bases and the J gene end by 4 bases; junction bases not matched to a gene: 4. CDR3 loop: CASSFGQGFTEAFF. The CDR3 DNA reads as TGTGCCAGCAGTTTCGGACAGGGGTTCACTGAAGCTTTCTTT.

The genes are TRBV29-1 and TRBJ1-5, with D unclear. Trimming removed 5 bases at V and 4 bases at J, with 9 bases between. Germline CDR1 SQVTM, CDR2 ANQGSEA. The CDR3 contains 12 residues. This CDR3 is CSVQVGNQPQHF. Here the CDR3 DNA reads TGCAGCGTTCAGGTAGGGAATCAGCCCCAGCATTTT.

This chain uses TRBV5-1 with TRBJ2-5; TRBD2 agrees at 7 bases. CDR1 SGHRS and CDR2 YFSETQ come from the germline V gene. The CDR3 totals 16 residues. J was trimmed by 1 base and V by 0 bases; bases with no gene match: 6. The chain's CDR3 is CASSLELASGQETQYF. In DNA form, the CDR3 reads TGCGCCAGCAGCTTGGAACTGGCTAGCGGCCAAGAGACCCAGTACTTC.

J is TRBJ2-2 and V is TRBV30; D perhaps matches TRBD2 (6 bases). Germline V gene lookup returns CDR1 GTSNPN and CDR2 SVGIG (reference sequence). The CDR3 has 14 residues. The V end was cut by 0 bases, the J end by 4 bases, with 9 bases between. As DNA, the CDR3 is TGTGCCTGGAGTGTTGGGGGGAGCACCGGGGAGCTGTTTTTT. Translating gives CAWSVGGSTGELFF.

The chain couples TRBV6-5 to TRBJ1-1; D is unresolved. The CDR3 has 14 amino acids. The V end lost 0 bases, the J end lost 5 bases, and 10 bases lay between the germline ends. The germline gives CDR1 MNHEY, CDR2 SVGAGI. The CDR3 here is CASSYSRRWTEAFF. The CDR3 nucleotides read TGTGCCAGCAGTTACTCGAGAAGGTGGACTGAAGCTTTCTTT.

This clone occurred once. The V and J genes are TRBV5-4 and TRBJ2-3; D perhaps matches TRBD1 (5 bases). Trimming shortened V by 2 bases and J by 6 bases, and 10 bases separated the two germline ends. This CDR3 contains 13 residues. Germline V lookup: CDR1 SGHNT, CDR2 YYREEE (reference sequence). This chain's CDR3 is CASSFWGRDTQYF. CDR3 sequence (DNA): TGTGCCAGCAGCTTTTGGGGCCGGGATACGCAGTATTTT.

This chain links TRBV7-2 with TRBJ2-3; a weak D match, TRBD1 (6 bases). The germline V and J ends were trimmed by 3 bases and 2 bases, with 6 bases remaining between them. The CDR3 consists of 13 residues. Germline V gene lookup returns CDR1 SGHTA and CDR2 FQGNSA. The chain's CDR3 is CASSLGATDTQYF. In DNA, the CDR3 is TGTGCCAGCAGCTTGGGGGCCACAGATACGCAGTATTTT.

This clone was observed once. The chain has TRBV7-8 and TRBJ1-3, with a weak D call TRBD1 (5 bases). Germline loops: CDR1 SGHVS, CDR2 FQNEAQ. This CDR3 contains 14 residues. The V end was cut by 5 bases, the J end by 2 bases, with 10 bases between. CDR3 in amino acids: CASSTRTTGNTIYF. As DNA, the CDR3 is TGTGCCAGCAGCACGCGGACAACTGGAAACACCATATATTTT.

V and J are TRBV5-1 and TRBJ2-7; D might be TRBD2 (6 bases). V shed 4 bases and J shed 9 bases, with 14 bases lying between them. Germline CDR1 is SGHRS and CDR2 is YFSETQ. This CDR3 is 12 amino acids long. CDR3 nucleotides: TGCGCCAGCAGCGAGGACACCGGGGGGCAGTACTTC. Translating it yields CASSEDTGGQYF. The entire variable domain, with the rest obtained from reference TRBV5-1 and TRBJ2-7, is as follows: KAGVTQTPRYLIKTRGQQVTLSCSPISGHRSVSWYQQTPGQGLQFLFEYFSETQRNKGNFPGRFSGRQFSNSRSEMNVSTLELGDSALYLCASSEDTGGQYFGPGTRLTVT.

The chain carries TRBV5-1 and TRBJ1-3; the D is unclear. The CDR3 is 14 amino acids. V lost 4 bases and J 0 bases, leaving 8 bases between the germline ends. Germline assignment: CDR1 SGHRS and CDR2 YFSETQ. CDR3 protein: CASSISLSGNTIYF. The CDR3 nucleotides are TGCGCCAGCAGCATATCCCTCTCTGGAAACACCATATATTTT.